Included here is one T cell receptor beta chain sequence, with context. Its specificity is unknown. This sample was included in a study of vaccination and CD4 T cells after COVID-19. Study-level background: From HCoV-229E, HCoV-OC43, HCoV-NL63 and SARS-CoV-2, overlapping spike peptides were used to stimulate the cells.

The Oncomine TCR Beta short-read assay was applied to DNA of cultured CD4+ T cells. Extraction of genomic DNA was performed on cultured CD4+ T cells. TCRdb re-analysed the PCR reads in MiXCR, keeping a single row per CDR3 protein. The sample contains thousands of distinct CDR3 sequences, 28% of which appear only once. The treatment denotes: roughly ten-day PBMC culture with coronavirus spike peptide pools or control peptides (ViraFEST assay). According to the study, CD4+ T cells from the unexposed donor were gathered ahead of the COVID-19 pandemic (2011-2018). A half-volume replacement of the medium with fresh IL-2 medium was performed on days 3 and 7. Germline CDR1 and CDR2: SGHRS and YFSETQ. V was pared by 0 bases and J by 6 bases, with 10 bases between. There are 15 residues in the CDR3.

Sequencing was carried out using CD4+ T cells from blood, cultured in vitro. The V and J genes are TRBV5-1 and TRBJ1-6; perhaps TRBD1 as D (5 bases). The receptor was derived from a human donor in good health. CDR3 sequence: CASSLAGATNSPLHF. Written as DNA, the CDR3 is TGCGCCAGCAGCTTGGCCGGGGCTACTAATTCACCCCTCCACTTT.